Following are 4 T cell receptor beta chains from one sample sequenced in a study of blood T cell repertoires in COVID-19. Using immunoSEQ multiplex PCR, the repertoire was profiled, and TCRdb retains in-frame clones only, with some absent. The sample holds some 87,000 clones; 84% are singletons and the top ten take approximately 24%. Sequencing used peripheral blood. The receptors originated from a human donor in a cohort sampled during active COVID-19.

The rearrangement uses TRBV7-9 and TRBJ1-5; TRBD1 matches at 7 bases. Germline CDR1 SEHNR, CDR2 FQNEAQ (reference sequence). The CDR3 sequence is 11 residues long. The CDR3 loop is CAAGGNQPQHF. CDR3 sequence (DNA): TGTGCTGCAGGGGGGAATCAGCCCCAGCATTTT.

This clone was detected only a few times. The rearrangement uses TRBV4-1 and TRBJ2-1; 8 bases line up with TRBD2. This CDR3 contains 15 residues. The trim removed 4 bases at V and 6 bases at J, leaving 8 bases unmatched. CDR1 and CDR2 (germline): MGHRA, YSYEKL. The CDR3 sequence is CASSPGTRSGNEQFF. The CDR3 region has the DNA TGCGCCAGCAGCCCAGGGACTAGGAGTGGCAATGAGCAGTTCTTC.

The chain has TRBV18 and TRBJ1-3; D uncertain. V was pared by 1 base and J by 5 bases, with 9 bases between. The length of the CDR3 is 14 residues. Germline CDR1 is KGHSH and CDR2 is LQKENI. As DNA, the CDR3 is TGTGCCAGCTCACCACAATCGTCCCGAAACACCATATATTTT. This codes for CASSPQSSRNTIYF. The whole variable domain, remainder taken from reference TRBV18 and TRBJ1-3, is NAGVMQNPRHLVRRRGQEARLRCSPMKGHSHVYWYRQLPEEGLKFMVYLQKENIIDESGMPKERFSAEFPKEGPSILRIQQVVRGDSAAYFCASSPQSSRNTIYFGEGSWLTVV.

The gene calls are TRBV7-9 and TRBJ2-1; 9 bases fit TRBD2. Trimming took 6 bases from V and 6 from J; bases not matched to a gene: 9. There are 15 residues in the CDR3. CDR1 is SEHNR and CDR2 is FQNEAQ in the germline V gene (reference sequence). The CDR3 reads CASRLSGGPTNEQFF. The DNA for the CDR3 is TGTGCCAGCAGACTAAGCGGGGGGCCCACCAATGAGCAGTTCTTC.